Included here is one T cell receptor beta chain sequence, with context. This sample is part of a study of TIL therapy for anti-PD-1-resistant metastatic lung cancer. Study in general: Patients then received nivolumab; progressors got lymphodepletion, TIL and IL-2. Median patient age was about 56, ranging about 38-80 years. Several tumors were EGFR-mutant and two were ALK-rearranged.

Regarding time point: pre-treatment sample, taken before nivolumab and TIL therapy. The immunoSEQ assay was v3. Survey-level samples got 2 million or so read pairs; deep-level samples got about 5-6.5 million. Repertoires were generated with immunoSEQ multiplex PCR, while TCRdb's copy carries only in-frame clones and drops some. The sample lists more than 50,000 clones; about nine tenths were seen once. J was trimmed by 2 bases and V by 4 bases; bases with no gene match: 16. The CDR3 has 18 amino acids. Per the germline V gene, CDR1 is SGHNT and CDR2 is YYREEE (reference sequence). The receptor was isolated from a person aged 25-79 years with non-small cell lung cancer. Sequenced here: blood, sampled at baseline. The J gene is TRBJ2-3, the V gene TRBV5-4, with 7 nucleotides matching TRBD1. The CDR3 reads CASSHYLQGSPLTDTQYF. DNA of the CDR3: TGTGCCAGCAGCCATTATCTACAGGGGTCCCCCCTCACAGATACGCAGTATTTT.